This T cell receptor (beta chain) was sequenced in a study of T cell changes during pregnancy in multiple sclerosis. The V end lost 2 bases, the J end lost 0 bases, and 10 bases lay between the germline ends. Looked up from germline, CDR1 is MDHEN and CDR2 is SYDVKM. The CDR3 totals 15 residues. A single count supports this clone. Clones were read by immunoSEQ multiplex PCR, and TCRdb kept only the in-frame ones, dropping some. Of about 64,000 clones in the sample, around 90% were seen once. This material consisted of peripheral blood, taken in the second trimester of pregnancy. The chain links TRBV28 to TRBJ2-5; no definite D call. The sequence came from a female donor with multiple sclerosis, enrolled in a pregnancy study. The CDR3 bases are TGTGCCAGCAGTTTAGGCTGGTCGAACCAAGAGACCCAGTACTTC. Amino acid sequence: CASSLGWSNQETQYF.